The present TCR beta chain was sequenced within a study of PD-L1 blockade in urothelial cancer. For the study at large: A median of roughly 1,300 T cells was obtained from tumor samples.

Unmatched junction bases numbered 10, after V lost 5 bases and J lost 4 bases. The germline gives CDR1 SGHNT, CDR2 YENEEA. The CDR3 contains 15 residues. Produced via immunoSEQ multiplex PCR; TCRdb's table is partial and in-frame only. The sample yields about 32,000 clones, roughly a third seen once. This clone has ten or more counts. Material: tumor tissue, obtained before atezolizumab (anti-PD-L1) treatment. The V call is TRBV11-3, the J call TRBJ1-2; TRBD1 matches 7 bases. The sequence was collected from a man in his fifties or sixties with urothelial cancer. The CDR3 region is CASSATGTAIYGYTF. The CDR3 DNA follows: TGTGCCAGCAGCGCGACCGGGACAGCAATCTATGGCTACACCTTC.